This TCR beta chain appears in the sequencing data of a study of blood T cell repertoires in COVID-19 (dated by TCRdb to 2020 to 2021). As for the study more broadly: Samples covering the acute and convalescent phases of COVID-19 were provided by collaborators in the United States, Italy and Spain. The material from the prospective study consisted of cDNA or gDNA derived from T cells, B-cell-depleted T cells, or PBMCs. Subjects who had been exposed to COVID-19, were actively infected with it, or had recovered from it provided the deeply sampled blood TCRbeta repertoires that made up the dataset. The repertoires were released in a freely available public database meant as a resource for research on the immune response to SARS-CoV-2. Samples were obtained from the ongoing ImmuneRACE study (first 160 participants) and from about 1,300 subjects provided by 6 global collaborators. The sample metadata nearly always contained a de-identified subject ID, COVID-19 status, age in years and sex. Where HLA class I and class II types were available, the types were taken from metadata supplied by the sample provider, not from assay-based typing. The paper as a whole reports these results and caveats: The quantity of clinical and demographic metadata differed by source and by participant and was supplied without curation.

Note on this clone: Its target antigen remains unknown. No base-level quality is on record; no much larger clone is a single base apart.

TCRbeta CDR3 regions were amplified from genomic DNA by means of the immunoSEQ Assay, a bias-controlled multiplex PCR. The paper's data handling went like this. The number of nucleated cells in each sample was estimated from the amplification of reference gene primers within the assay. Sequence reads were collapsed and filtered to measure the absolute abundance of every unique TCRbeta CDR3 rearrangement. Productive Simpson clonality was computed per sample as the square root of Simpson's diversity index over productive rearrangements. TCRdb carries this immuneACCESS record with in-frame sequences only. Its versions omit some clonotypes, under half of them owing to an unresolved V gene in the studies checked, with the rest unexplained. The D gene and trimming were derived from the DNA, and the V and J assignments and clone size from that table. Present in this sample are about 360,000 clones, roughly 80% of which were seen just once. Around 1% of the sample is held by the ten biggest clonotypes.

The CDR3 sequence holds 16 residues, the cysteine and phenylalanine included. Only the CDR3 DNA stays, 48 bases, in frame from base 1. From the germline V gene, CDR1 is MDHEN and CDR2 is SYDVKM. V lost 7 bases and J lost 3 bases; the stretch between them is 19 bases long. Whole blood was collected in K2EDTA tubes by collaborating institutions according to the institutions' own protocols. For TCRbeta analysis, collaborators shipped samples in one of three forms: frozen whole blood, isolated PBMCs, or DNA extracted from either of those sample types. Sequenced material: peripheral blood. This TCR was sampled from a human donor with acute or convalescent COVID-19. The donor label of this sample is uncertain. Rearrangement joined TRBV28 to TRBJ1-5; a tentative D match to TRBD1 spans 6 bases. The nucleotide sequence reads as follows: TGTGCCAGCACCCTACCACAGGGCGGGTCCAATCAGCCCCAGCATTTT. Translated, this is CASTLPQGGSNQPQHF.